This T cell receptor beta chain was sequenced for a study of cytomegalovirus exposure and HLA in healthy donors. Study background: The same platform was used for the 120 or so validation repertoires as for the 666 first-cohort repertoires, as reported in a later analysis. The study's findings and limits: The study flagged fewer than 200 TCR beta chains as cytomegalovirus-associated. Among the CMV-associated chains, a few were confirmed in vitro as specific for CMV antigens.

Germline CDR1 reads MDHEN; CDR2 reads SYDVKM. Unmatched junction bases numbered 5, after V lost 4 bases and J lost 2 bases. CDR3 length equals 14 residues. This clone was observed once. No antigen is known for it. Generated by immunoSEQ multiplex PCR, the TCRdb table keeps only in-frame clones and is missing some. The sample contains about 65,000 clones, about 91% of which appear only once. V is TRBV28 and J is TRBJ2-7, with 7 bases that match TRBD2. The sequence derives from a woman aged 18 to 35 in good health and CMV-seronegative. Sequenced: PBMCs. The CDR3 protein is CASSSPRGAYEQYF. CDR3 bases: TGTGCCAGCAGTTCCCCCCGGGGGGCCTACGAGCAGTACTTC.